This T cell receptor beta chain was identified during a study of blood T cell repertoires in COVID-19. The age range of participants was about 18 to 100 years, with residence in approximately 25 US areas. Deletions cut 8 bases from V and 11 bases from J, with 19 bases between. The V gene's germline CDR1 is MNHNS and CDR2 SASEGT. The CDR3 totals 14 residues. Authors' processing steps: The authors estimated nucleated cell counts from reference gene primer amplification. This table comes from immunoSEQ multiplex PCR, and its TCRdb copy is limited to in-frame clones, with some not included. Clone size and the V and J calls come from that table; the DNA yielded D and trimming. In the table there are 220,000 or so clones, 85% to 90% of which are singletons.

The sequence was obtained from a woman aged 18-29 years in a cohort exposed to, infected with or recovered from COVID-19 (not recorded which). V and J are TRBV6-1 and TRBJ2-6; D is undetermined. The sample taken for sequencing was PBMCs or T cells enriched from blood (not recorded which). CDR3 DNA: TGTGCCAGCCAGACTCCCGGTACGCTGGACGTCCTGACTTTC. It specifies CASQTPGTLDVLTF.